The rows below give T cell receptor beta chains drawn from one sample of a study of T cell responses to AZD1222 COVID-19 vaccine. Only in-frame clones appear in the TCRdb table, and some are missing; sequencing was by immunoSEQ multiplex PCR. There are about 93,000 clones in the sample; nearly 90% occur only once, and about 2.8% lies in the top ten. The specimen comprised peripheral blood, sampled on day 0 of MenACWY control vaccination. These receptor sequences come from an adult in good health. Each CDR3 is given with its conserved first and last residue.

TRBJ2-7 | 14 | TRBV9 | CASSAEGGSYEQYF
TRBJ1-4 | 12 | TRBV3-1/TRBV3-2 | CASSQDRGRLFF
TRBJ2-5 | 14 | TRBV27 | CASSPWARRETQYF
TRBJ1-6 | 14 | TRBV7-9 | CASRYQGRDSPLHF
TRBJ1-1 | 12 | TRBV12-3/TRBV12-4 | CASRTSGFEAFF
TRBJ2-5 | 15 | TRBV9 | CASNIGRNTQETQYF
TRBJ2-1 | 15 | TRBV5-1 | CASSSTGSSYNEQFF
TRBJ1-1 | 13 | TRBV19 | CASSTVSSTEAFF
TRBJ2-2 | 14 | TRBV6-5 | CASSYRPDTGELFF
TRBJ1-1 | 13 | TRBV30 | CAWSFAGDSEAFF
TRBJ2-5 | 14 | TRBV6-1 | CASSLGTGQETQYF
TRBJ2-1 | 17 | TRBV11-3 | CASSPTGLAVIYNEQFF
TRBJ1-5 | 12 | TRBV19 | CASSHFNQPQHF
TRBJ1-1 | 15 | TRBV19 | CASKILRPVNTEAFF
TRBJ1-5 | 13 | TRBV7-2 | CASSDSLSQPQHF
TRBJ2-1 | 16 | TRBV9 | CASSVGQRSSYNEQFF
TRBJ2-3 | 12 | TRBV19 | CASSMMADTQYF
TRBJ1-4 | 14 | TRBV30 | CAWNRGGSNEKLFF
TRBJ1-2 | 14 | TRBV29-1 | CSGPEGGTDYGYTF
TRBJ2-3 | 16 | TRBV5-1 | CASSTRDREHQDTQYF
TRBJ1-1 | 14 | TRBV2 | CASNSDRVNTEAFF
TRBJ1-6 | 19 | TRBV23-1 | CASSHTRGGLLTYNSPLHF
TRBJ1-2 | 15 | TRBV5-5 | CASSLRRTGDYGYTF
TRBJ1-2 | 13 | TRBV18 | CASSPEAWDGYTF